This entry is about one TCR beta chain. As yet, its antigen is unknown. Amplification used 60 Vbeta primers and 13 Jbeta primers. Data came from immunoSEQ multiplex PCR; TCRdb stores just in-frame clones and leaves some out. Of 150,000 to 200,000 clones in the sample, approximately 84% were seen once. The data belong to a study of cytomegalovirus exposure and HLA in healthy donors. Study in general: As released early, the data held about 85 million unique TCRs from HLA-typed donors.

Study outcomes and limitations: Across donors, most TCRs were seen rarely, yet some public ones were widespread. One variant, a missense change in DCLRE1C, was linked in a later analysis to TCR beta V- and J-gene trimming.

Per the germline V gene, CDR1 is MNHNS and CDR2 is SASEGT. CDR3 length: 19 residues. V was trimmed by 0 bases and J by 4 bases, leaving 22 bases between them. Source material: PBMCs. The receptor's source is a woman aged 45 to 65 in good health and CMV-seropositive. The chain has TRBV6-1 and TRBJ1-5, with D possibly being TRBD1 (6 bases). CDR3 bases: TGTGCCAGCAGTGAAGCGAAGGATTCGGGACAACCTTATAATCAGCCCCAGCATTTT. It translates to CASSEAKDSGQPYNQPQHF.